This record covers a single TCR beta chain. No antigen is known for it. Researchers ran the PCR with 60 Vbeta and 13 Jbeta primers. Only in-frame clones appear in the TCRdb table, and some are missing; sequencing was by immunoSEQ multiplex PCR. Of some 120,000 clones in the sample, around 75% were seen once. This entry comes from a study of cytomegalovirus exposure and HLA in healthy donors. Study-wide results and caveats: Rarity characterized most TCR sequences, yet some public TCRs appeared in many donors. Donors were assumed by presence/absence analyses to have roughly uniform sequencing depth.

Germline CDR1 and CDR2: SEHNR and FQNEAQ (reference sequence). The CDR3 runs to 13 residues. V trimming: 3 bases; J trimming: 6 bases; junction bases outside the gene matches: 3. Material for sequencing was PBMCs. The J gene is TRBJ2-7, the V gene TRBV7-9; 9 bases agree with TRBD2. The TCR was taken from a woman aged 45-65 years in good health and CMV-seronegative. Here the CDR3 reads CASSLGLASEQYF. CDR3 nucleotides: TGTGCCAGCAGCTTGGGACTAGCATCCGAGCAGTACTTC.